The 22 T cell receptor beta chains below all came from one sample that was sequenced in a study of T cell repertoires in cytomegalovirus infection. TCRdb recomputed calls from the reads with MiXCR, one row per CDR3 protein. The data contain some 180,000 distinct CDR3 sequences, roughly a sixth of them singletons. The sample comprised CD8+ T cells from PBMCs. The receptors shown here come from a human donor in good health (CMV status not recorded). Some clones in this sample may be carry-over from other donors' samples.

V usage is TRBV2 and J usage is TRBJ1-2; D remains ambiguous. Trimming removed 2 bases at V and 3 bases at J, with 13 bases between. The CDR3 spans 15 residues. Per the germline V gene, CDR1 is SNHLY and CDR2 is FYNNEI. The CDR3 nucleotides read TGTGCCAGCAGTGAAAGTACTGGCGCCTACTATGGCTACACCTTC. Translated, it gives CASSESTGAYYGYTF.

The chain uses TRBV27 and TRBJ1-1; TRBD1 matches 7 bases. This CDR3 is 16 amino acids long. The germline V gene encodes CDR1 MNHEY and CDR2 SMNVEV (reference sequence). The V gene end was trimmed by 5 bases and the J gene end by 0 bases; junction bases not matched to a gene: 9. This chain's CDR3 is CASSPGTELMNTEAFF. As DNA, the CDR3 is TGTGCCAGCAGTCCCGGGACAGAACTCATGAACACTGAAGCTTTCTTT.

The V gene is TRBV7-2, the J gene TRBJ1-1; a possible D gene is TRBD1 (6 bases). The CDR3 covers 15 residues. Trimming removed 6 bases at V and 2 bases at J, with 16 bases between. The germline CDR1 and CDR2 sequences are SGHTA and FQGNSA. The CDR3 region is CASRTRDTLNTEAFF. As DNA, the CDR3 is TGTGCCAGCAGGACCCGGGACACCCTTAACACTGAAGCTTTCTTT.

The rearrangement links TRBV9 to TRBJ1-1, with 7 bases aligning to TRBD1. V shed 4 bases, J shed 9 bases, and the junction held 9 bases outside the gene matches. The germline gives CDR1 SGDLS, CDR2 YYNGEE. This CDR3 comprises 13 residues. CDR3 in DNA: TGTGCCAGCAGCCCACGGGACAGTCGAAAAGCTTTCTTT. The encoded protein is CASSPRDSRKAFF.

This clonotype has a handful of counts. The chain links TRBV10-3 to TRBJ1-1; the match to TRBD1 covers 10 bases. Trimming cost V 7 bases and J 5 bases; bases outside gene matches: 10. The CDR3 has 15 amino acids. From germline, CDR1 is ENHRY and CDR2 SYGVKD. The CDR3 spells CAIKGTGEKETEAFF. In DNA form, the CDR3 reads TGTGCCATCAAAGGGACAGGGGAAAAAGAGACTGAAGCTTTCTTT.

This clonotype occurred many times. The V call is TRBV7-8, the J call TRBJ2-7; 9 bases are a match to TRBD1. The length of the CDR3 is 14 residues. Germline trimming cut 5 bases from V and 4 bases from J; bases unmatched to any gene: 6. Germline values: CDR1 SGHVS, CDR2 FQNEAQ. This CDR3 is CASSHRTGAYEQYF. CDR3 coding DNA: TGTGCCAGCAGCCACCGGACAGGGGCATACGAGCAGTACTTC.

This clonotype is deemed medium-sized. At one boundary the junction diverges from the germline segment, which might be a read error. CDR3 loop: CASSLATNEKLFF. In DNA, the CDR3 is TGTGCCAGCAGCTTAGCGACTAACGAAAAACTGTTTTTT. This chain joins TRBV7-6 and TRBJ1-4, with D hard to call. The CDR3 sequence is 13 residues long. The germline CDR1 and CDR2 sequences are SGHVS and FNYEAQ. Based on the CDR3 plus reference TRBV7-6 and TRBJ1-4, the full variable domain is GAGVSQSPRYKVTKRGQDVALRCDPISGHVSLYWYRQALGQGPEFLTYFNYEAQQDKSGLPNDRFSAERPEGSISTLTIQRTEQRDSAMYRCASSLATNEKLFFGSGTQLSVL.

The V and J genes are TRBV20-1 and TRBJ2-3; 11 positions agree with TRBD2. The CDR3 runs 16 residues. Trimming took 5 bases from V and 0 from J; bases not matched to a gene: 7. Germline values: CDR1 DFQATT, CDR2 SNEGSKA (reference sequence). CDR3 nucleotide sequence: TGCAGTGCTGGTCTAGCGGGGGGCCGAAGCACAGATACGCAGTATTTT. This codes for CSAGLAGGRSTDTQYF.

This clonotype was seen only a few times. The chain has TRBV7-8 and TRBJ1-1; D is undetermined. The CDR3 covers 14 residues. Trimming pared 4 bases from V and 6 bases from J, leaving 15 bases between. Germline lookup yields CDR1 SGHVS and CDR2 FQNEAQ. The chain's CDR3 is CASSSDTVLAEAFF. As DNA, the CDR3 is TGTGCCAGCAGCTCAGACACAGTTTTGGCTGAAGCTTTCTTT.

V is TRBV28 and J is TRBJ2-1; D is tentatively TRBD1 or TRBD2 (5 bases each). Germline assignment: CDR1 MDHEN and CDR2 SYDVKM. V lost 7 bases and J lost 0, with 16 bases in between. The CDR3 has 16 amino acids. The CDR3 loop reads CASTLPGRISYNEQFF. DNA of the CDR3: TGTGCCAGCACGCTCCCGGGACGGATCTCCTACAATGAGCAGTTCTTC.

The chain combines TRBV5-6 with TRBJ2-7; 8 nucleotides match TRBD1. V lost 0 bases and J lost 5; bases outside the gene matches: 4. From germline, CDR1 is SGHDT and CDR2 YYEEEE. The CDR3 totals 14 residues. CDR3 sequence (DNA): TGTGCCAGCAGCTTGGAACAGGGGGAAAACGAGCAGTACTTC. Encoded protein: CASSLEQGENEQYF. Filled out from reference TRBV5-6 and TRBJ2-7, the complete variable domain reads DAGVTQSPTHLIKTRGQQVTLRCSPKSGHDTVSWYQQALGQGPQFIFQYYEEEERQRGNFPDRFSGHQFPNYSSELNVNALLLGDSALYLCASSLEQGENEQYFGPGTRLTVT.

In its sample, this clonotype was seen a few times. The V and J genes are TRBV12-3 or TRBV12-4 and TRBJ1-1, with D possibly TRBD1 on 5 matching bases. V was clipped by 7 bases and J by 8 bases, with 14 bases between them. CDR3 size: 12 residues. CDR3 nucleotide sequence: TGTGCCAGCACCTACGGGGGTCTAGAAGCTTTCTTT. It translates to CASTYGGLEAFF.

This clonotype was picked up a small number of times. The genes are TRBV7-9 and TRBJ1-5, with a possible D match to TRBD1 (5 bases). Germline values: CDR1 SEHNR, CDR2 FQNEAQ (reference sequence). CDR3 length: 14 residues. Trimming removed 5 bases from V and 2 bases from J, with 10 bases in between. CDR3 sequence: CASSQSTGNQPQHF. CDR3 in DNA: TGTGCCAGCAGCCAATCGACAGGCAATCAGCCCCAGCATTTT.

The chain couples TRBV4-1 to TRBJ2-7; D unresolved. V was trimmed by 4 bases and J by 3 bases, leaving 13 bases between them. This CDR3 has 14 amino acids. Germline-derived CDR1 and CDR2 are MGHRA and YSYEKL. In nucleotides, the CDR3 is TGCGCCAGCAGCCCTAGGACGGGTTTCTACGAGCAGTACTTC. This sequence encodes CASSPRTGFYEQYF.

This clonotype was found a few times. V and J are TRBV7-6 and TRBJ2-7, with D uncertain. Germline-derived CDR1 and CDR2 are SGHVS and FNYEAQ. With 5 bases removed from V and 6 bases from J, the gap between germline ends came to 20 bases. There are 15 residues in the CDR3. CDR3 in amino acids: CASSPGRAVFIEQYF. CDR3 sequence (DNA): TGTGCCAGCAGCCCAGGACGAGCCGTATTCATCGAGCAGTACTTC.

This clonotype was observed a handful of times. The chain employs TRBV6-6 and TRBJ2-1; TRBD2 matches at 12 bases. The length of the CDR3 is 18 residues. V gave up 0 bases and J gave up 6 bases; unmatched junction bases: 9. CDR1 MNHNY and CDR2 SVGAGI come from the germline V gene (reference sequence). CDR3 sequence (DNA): TGTGCCAGCAGTTACTCGGCTAGCGGGGGGGCCGAACGCAATGAGCAGTTCTTC. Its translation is CASSYSASGGAERNEQFF.

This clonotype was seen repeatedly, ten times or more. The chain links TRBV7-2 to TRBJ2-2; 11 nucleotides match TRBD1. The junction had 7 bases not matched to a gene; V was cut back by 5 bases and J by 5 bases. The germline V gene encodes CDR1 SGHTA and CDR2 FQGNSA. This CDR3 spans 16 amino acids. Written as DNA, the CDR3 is TGTGCCAGCAGCGGTGGACAGGGGGCATGGACCGGGGAGCTGTTTTTT. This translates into CASSGGQGAWTGELFF.

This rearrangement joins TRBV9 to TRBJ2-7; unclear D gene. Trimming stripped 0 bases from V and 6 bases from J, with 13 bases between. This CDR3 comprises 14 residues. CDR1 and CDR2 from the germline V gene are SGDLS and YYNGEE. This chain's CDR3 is CASSVGGSESEQYF. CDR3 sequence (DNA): TGTGCCAGCAGCGTAGGAGGCAGTGAATCCGAGCAGTACTTC. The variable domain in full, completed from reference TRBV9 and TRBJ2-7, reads DSGVTQTPKHLITATGQRVTLRCSPRSGDLSVYWYQQSLDQGLQFLIQYYNGEERAKGNILERFSAQQFPDLHSELNLSSLELGDSALYFCASSVGGSESEQYFGPGTRLTVT.

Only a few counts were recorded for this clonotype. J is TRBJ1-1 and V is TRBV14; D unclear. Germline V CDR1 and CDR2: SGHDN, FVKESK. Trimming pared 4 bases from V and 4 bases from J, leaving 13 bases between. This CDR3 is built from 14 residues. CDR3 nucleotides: TGTGCCAGCAGCCCCCAGTCCGGCGGCACTGAAGCTTTCTTT. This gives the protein CASSPQSGGTEAFF. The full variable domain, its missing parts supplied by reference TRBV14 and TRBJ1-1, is EAGVTQFPSHSVIEKGQTVTLRCDPISGHDNLYWYRRVMGKEIKFLLHFVKESKQDESGMPNNRFLAERTGGTYSTLKVQPAELEDSGVYFCASSPQSGGTEAFFGQGTRLTVV.

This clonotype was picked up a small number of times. Written as DNA, the CDR3 is TGTGCCAGCAGCTGGGAAGTGGCTAATGAAAAACTGTTTTTT. Its translation: CASSWEVANEKLFF. The rearrangement joins TRBV7-9 to TRBJ1-4; D ambiguous. The V and J ends lost 4 bases and 3 bases respectively, with 9 bases between them. The CDR3 spans 14 residues. Germline CDR1 is SEHNR and CDR2 is FQNEAQ (reference sequence).

CDR3 nucleotide sequence: TGTGCCAGCAGGGAAACAGGGGGCAATTCACCCCTCCACTTT. It yields the protein CASRETGGNSPLHF. V is TRBV7-9 and J is TRBJ1-6, with 9 positions matching TRBD1. The germline CDR1 and CDR2 sequences are SEHNR and FQNEAQ (reference sequence). The V and J ends lost 6 bases and 7 bases, in that order; junction bases with no gene match: 4. The CDR3 runs to 14 residues.

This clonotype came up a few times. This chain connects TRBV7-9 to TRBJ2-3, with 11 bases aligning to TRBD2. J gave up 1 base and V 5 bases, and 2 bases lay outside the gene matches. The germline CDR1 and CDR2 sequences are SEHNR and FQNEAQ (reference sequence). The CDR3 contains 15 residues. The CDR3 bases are TGTGCCAGCAGCCATAGCGGGGGGGGCACAGATACGCAGTATTTT. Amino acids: CASSHSGGGTDTQYF.